Below are 7 T cell receptor beta chains sequenced from a single sample in a study of neurological immune-mediated disorders. TCRdb redid the calling of the 5' RACE reads with MiXCR, one entry per CDR3 protein. Of about 59,000 distinct CDR3 sequences in the sample, roughly 13% were seen once. Sequences were obtained from PBMCs. Receptor source: a woman aged 60 to 75 with HTLV-1-associated myelopathy (HAM/TSP).

This clonotype was recorded a few times. The rearrangement uses TRBV6-5 and TRBJ2-5; D is possibly TRBD1 or TRBD2 (5 bases each). The CDR3 totals 14 residues. Germline V gene sequence: CDR1 MNHEY, CDR2 SVGAGI. The V gene lost 5 bases and the J gene lost 2 bases, with 12 bases spanning the gap. Here the CDR3 reads CASSTGTGQETQYF. CDR3 nucleotides: TGTGCCAGCAGTACCGGGACGGGACAAGAGACCCAGTACTTC.

This clonotype was recorded at least ten times. V gene TRBV24-1 combines with J gene TRBJ2-4; tentative D call: TRBD2 (6 bases). From germline, CDR1 is KGHDR and CDR2 SFDVKD. Trimming took 5 bases from V and 0 from J, leaving 7 bases between them. CDR3 length: 14 residues. The CDR3 coding sequence is TGTGCCACCAGTGGGGGAGGAGCCAAAAACATTCAGTACTTC. This codes for CATSGGGAKNIQYF.

This clonotype was seen ten or more times. The CDR3 here is CASSLVIAGAGEQYF. The CDR3 coding sequence is TGCGCCAGCAGCTTGGTCATTGCGGGAGCGGGCGAGCAGTACTTC. The chain joins TRBV5-1 to TRBJ2-7; 7 bases match TRBD2. The CDR3 is 15 residues long. V shed 0 bases, J shed 6 bases, and the junction held 9 bases outside the gene matches. The germline gives CDR1 SGHRS, CDR2 YFSETQ.

This clonotype has at least ten counts. This rearrangement joins TRBV27 to TRBJ1-5; 7 bases are a match to TRBD1. Germline-derived CDR1 and CDR2 are MNHEY and SMNVEV (reference sequence). With V trimmed by 6 bases and J by 0 bases, 2 bases remained unmatched. The CDR3 spans 14 residues. The CDR3 nucleotides read TGTGCCAGCAGGGGGACAGCTAGCAATCAGCCCCAGCATTTT. It translates to CASRGTASNQPQHF.

This clonotype was recorded many times. The chain has TRBV5-6 and TRBJ2-3; D may match TRBD1 or TRBD2 (5 bases each). The germline V and J ends were trimmed by 4 bases and 2 bases, with 17 bases remaining between them. The germline V gene encodes CDR1 SGHDT and CDR2 YYEEEE. The CDR3 length is 16 residues. DNA for the CDR3: TGTGCCAGCAGCCCACGCCGGGACCCTCTCACAGATACGCAGTATTTT. Translating gives CASSPRRDPLTDTQYF.

This clonotype was seen many times. This chain links TRBV5-6 with TRBJ1-5; 8 positions agree with TRBD1. The CDR3 is made up of 12 amino acids. Trimming cost V 2 bases and J 13 bases; bases outside gene matches: 5. Germline CDR1 is SGHDT and CDR2 is YYEEEE. The CDR3 region has the DNA TGTGCCAGCAGCTTTACAGGGGGATCACAGCATTTT. Protein product: CASSFTGGSQHF.

This clonotype has ten or more counts. This chain joins TRBV6-2 or TRBV6-3 and TRBJ2-7; D ambiguous. This CDR3 comprises 15 residues. In germline, CDR1 is MNHEY, CDR2 SVGEGT. V was trimmed by 2 bases and J by 5 bases, leaving 16 bases between them. The CDR3 region has the DNA TGTGCCAGCAGTTACCTTCGGTTTCCCATCGACGAGCAGTACTTC. Protein product: CASSYLRFPIDEQYF.